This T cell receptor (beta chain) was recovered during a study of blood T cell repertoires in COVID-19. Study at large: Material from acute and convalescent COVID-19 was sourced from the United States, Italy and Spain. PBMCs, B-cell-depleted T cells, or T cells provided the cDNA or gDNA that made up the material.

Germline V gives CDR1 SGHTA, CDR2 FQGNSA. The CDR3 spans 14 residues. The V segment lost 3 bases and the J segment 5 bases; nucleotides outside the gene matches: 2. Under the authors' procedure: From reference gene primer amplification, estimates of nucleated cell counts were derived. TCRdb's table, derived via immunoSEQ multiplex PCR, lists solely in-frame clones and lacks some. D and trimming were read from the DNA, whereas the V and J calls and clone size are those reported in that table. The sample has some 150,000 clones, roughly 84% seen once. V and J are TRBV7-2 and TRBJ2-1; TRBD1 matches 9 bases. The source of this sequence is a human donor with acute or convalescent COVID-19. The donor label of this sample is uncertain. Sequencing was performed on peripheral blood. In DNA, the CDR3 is TGTGCCAGCAGCTTTCGGACAGGGGACAATGAGCAGTTCTTC. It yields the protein CASSFRTGDNEQFF.